The TCR beta chain under discussion was sequenced for a study of blood T cells in healthy people across ages (dated by TCRdb to between 2014 and 2016). With respect to the entire study: In model experiments, template switching captured roughly one uniquely barcoded TCR beta cDNA molecule for every two T cells. Four age groups were formed from the donors: young (average approximately 15 years), middle-aged (approximately 40), aged (about 62) and long-lived (around 82). The study analyzed two additional independent replicas of 1 million unique cDNA reads from the same blood draw for two donors, one aged 18 to 30 and one aged 80 or older. The study measured age-related changes in TCR beta repertoire diversity using deep sequencing normalized with unique cDNA molecular identifiers. To avoid experimental bias, donors of different ages were distributed randomly across sequencing lanes.

This clonotype has just a few counts. It lacks a known antigen. Base-call qualities are not available, and no considerably larger clone is one nucleotide away. The method was 5' RACE. Instrument used: Illumina HiSeq 2500. The second PCR ran for roughly 6 to 11 cycles and used a J-beta primer mix along with a sample-barcoded 5' primer. A unique molecular identifier was introduced onto each TCR beta cDNA molecule by a template-switch 5' adaptor carrying 12 random nucleotides. At least 3 million CDR3-containing paired-end reads were obtained from each sample. First-strand cDNA synthesis was performed from all RNA using the Mint cDNA synthesis kit, with priming by a TRBC-specific oligonucleotide. Following uracil-DNA glycosylase treatment, a first 18-cycle PCR with universal primers M1SS and BC2_uni_R was performed on all cDNA. As for how the authors treated the data: For normalization, 1 million high-quality reads, each with a distinct molecular identifier, were randomly selected from each sample. Instead of being binned into consensus sequences, reads that shared molecular identifiers were thrown out. MiTCR, with a Q25 quality threshold and the strictest error-elimination algorithm, was used for CDR3 identification, clonotype clustering and error correction. A nonparametric unseen species model with Euler transformation was used to estimate a lower bound on total TCR beta diversity. TCRdb reran the public reads through fastp at Q25 and MiXCR, keeping productive beta chains. Each entry merges the rows of one CDR3 protein and shows their most common DNA and genes. Here the V and J calls rest on TCRdb's processing, not on the authors' analysis. The sample data list 850,000 to 1,000,000 distinct CDR3 sequences, and roughly 43% of these were observed just once. 13% of the sample comes from the top ten.

The 39 donors, aged about 6 to 95 years, were systemically healthy Caucasian individuals from Russia. Approximately 9.7 milliliters of peripheral blood were drawn from each donor into EDTA-treated Vacutainer tubes. Ficoll-Paque density-gradient centrifugation was used to isolate PBMCs, with at least 7 million per sample. Trizol reagent was used to extract total RNA from the PBMCs, yielding at least 5.5 micrograms per sample. For every donor, flow cytometry on a PBMC aliquot measured the percentage of naive CD45RAhigh/CD27high T cells. The paper as a whole reports these results and caveats: As age increased, observed TCR beta diversity per million T cells dropped in a roughly linear way, and a significant reduction was already evident by age approximately 40. Estimates of total diversity from one million sequenced T cells were regarded as lower bounds and underestimates. Because the CMV infection status of the donors was unknown, age-related changes in expanded clonotypes may potentially have been confounded. Observed TCR beta diversity correlated strongly with the percentage of naive T cells measured by flow cytometry. Because profiling used bulk unsorted PBMCs, naive and antigen-experienced compartments could not be compared conclusively. The long-lived group showed more naive CD4+ T cells, fewer expanded clones and increased TCR diversity than the aged group, suggesting age selection.

The TCR originated in a man aged 25-45 years in good health. Sequencing was carried out using blood.

The nucleotide sequence reads TGTGCCAGCAGTTTACGTACAGGGGAAGGAGATACGCAGTATTTT. Its protein product is CASSLRTGEGDTQYF. The chain was built from TRBV28 and TRBJ2-3, with 7 central nucleotides matching TRBD1. CDR1 and CDR2 were assigned from the germline V gene as MDHEN and SYDVKM. Trimming takes 2 bases off V and 5 bases off J; junction bases not matched to a gene: 7. The CDR3 contains 15 residues, cysteine and phenylalanine counted. This entry keeps only the CDR3 DNA: 45 bases, framed from base 1. With the portions outside the CDR3 filled from the reference TRBV28 and TRBJ2-3 genes, the complete variable region becomes DVKVTQSSRYLVKRTGEKVFLECVQDMDHENMFWYRQDPGLGLRLIYFSYDVKMKEKGDIPEGYSVSREKKERFSLILESASTNQTSMYLCASSLRTGEGDTQYFGPGTRLTVL.